Below are 20 T cell receptor beta chains sequenced from a single sample in a study of T cell responses to AZD1222 COVID-19 vaccine. Here immunoSEQ multiplex PCR was the method, and the copy in TCRdb shows in-frame clones only, minus some. The data hold tens of thousands of clones, with around 80% observed a single time. The sequences come from peripheral blood, collected on day 0 of AZD1222 vaccination. Every receptor here comes from an adult in good health.

This chain connects TRBV5-4 to TRBJ1-3; D is unresolved. Trimming removed 2 bases from V and 4 bases from J, with 16 bases in between. Germline lookup yields CDR1 SGHNT and CDR2 YYREEE (reference sequence). The CDR3 loop spans 16 amino acids. The DNA of the CDR3 is TGTGCCAGCAGCTTCCCCGGACCAATAGGGGGAAACACCATATATTTT. Protein sequence: CASSFPGPIGGNTIYF.

The chain joins TRBV11-1 to TRBJ2-5; TRBD2 agrees at 11 bases. In germline, CDR1 is SGHAT, CDR2 FQDESV (reference sequence). The junction had 4 bases not matched to a gene; V was cut back by 3 bases and J by 4 bases. This CDR3 region has 15 residues. In DNA, the CDR3 is TGTGCCAGCAGCTTCTCCGGGACTAGCGGAGAGACCCAGTACTTC. Translating gives CASSFSGTSGETQYF.

The chain links TRBV30 to TRBJ2-5; D may be TRBD2 (6 bases). Looked up from germline, CDR1 is GTSNPN and CDR2 is SVGIG (reference sequence). The germline V and J ends were trimmed by 0 bases and 3 bases, with 8 bases remaining between them. The CDR3 has 13 amino acids. CDR3 in amino acids: CAWSVGGKETQYF. The CDR3 DNA reads TGTGCCTGGAGTGTAGGCGGGAAAGAGACCCAGTACTTC. The variable domain in full, with the rest retrieved from reference TRBV30 and TRBJ2-5, is SQTIHQWPATLVQPVGSPLSLECTVEGTSNPNLYWYRQAAGRGLQLLFYSVGIGQISSEVPQNLSASRPQDRQFILSSKKLLLSDSGFYLCAWSVGGKETQYFGPGTRLLVL.

This clone was detected once. The genes are TRBV10-1 and TRBJ1-2; D call uncertain. Per the germline V gene, CDR1 is WNHNN and CDR2 is SYGVQD (reference sequence). The V and J ends lost 3 bases and 0 bases respectively, with 2 bases between them. CDR3 length: 12 residues. CDR3 sequence: CASSDTNYGYTF. The DNA of the CDR3 is TGCGCCAGCAGTGATACTAACTATGGCTACACCTTC.

V and J are TRBV20-1 and TRBJ2-7; D possibly matches TRBD1 or TRBD2 (5 bases each). Germline V gene sequence: CDR1 DFQATT, CDR2 SNEGSKA (reference sequence). The CDR3 is 11 residues long. V was pared by 1 base and J by 4 bases, with 5 bases between. The CDR3 region has the DNA TGCAGTGCTAGAGGGGGGTACGAGCAGTACTTC. Translated: CSARGGYEQYF.

This clone was seen only once. This sequence joins TRBV5-1 and TRBJ2-7, with 8 nucleotides matching TRBD1. Germline loops: CDR1 SGHRS, CDR2 YFSETQ. The V segment lost 2 bases and the J segment 7 bases; nucleotides outside the gene matches: 8. The CDR3 loop spans 14 amino acids. The CDR3 bases are TGCGCCAGCAGCTTTGGACAGGGCGTAGGTGAGCAGTACTTC. This gives the protein CASSFGQGVGEQYF.

This clone came up once. This rearrangement joins TRBV30 to TRBJ2-3, with D perhaps matching TRBD1 (6 bases). V was shortened by 2 bases and J by 6 bases, with 21 bases between the two germline ends. CDR1 is GTSNPN and CDR2 is SVGIG in the germline V gene (reference sequence). The CDR3 extends over 16 amino acids. The CDR3 bases are TGTGCCTGGAGTAAGGTCGTGGTAGGGGGTTTTGATACGCAGTATTTT. It is translated as CAWSKVVVGGFDTQYF.

This chain joins TRBV15 and TRBJ2-3; TRBD2 matches at 11 bases. The V and J ends lost 5 bases and 4 bases, in that order; junction bases with no gene match: 2. The CDR3 length is 14 residues. Germline-derived CDR1 and CDR2 are LNHNV and YYDKDF (reference sequence). CDR3 sequence reads: CATSQLAGADTQYF. In DNA form, the CDR3 reads TGTGCCACCAGCCAACTAGCGGGGGCAGATACGCAGTATTTT.

The V call is TRBV18, the J call TRBJ1-3; D perhaps matches TRBD1 (5 bases). This CDR3 contains 15 residues. V was clipped by 4 bases and J by 0 bases, with 10 bases between them. Looked up from germline, CDR1 is KGHSH and CDR2 is LQKENI. The DNA for the CDR3 is TGTGCCAGCTCACGGGGACCAGACTCTGGAAACACCATATATTTT. Amino acid sequence: CASSRGPDSGNTIYF.

The chain combines TRBV7-9 with TRBJ1-3, with 9 bases identical to TRBD1. Germline-derived CDR1 and CDR2 are SEHNR and FQNEAQ (reference sequence). J lost 4 bases, V lost 1 base, and 8 bases had no gene match. There are 17 residues in the CDR3. The DNA of the CDR3 is TGTGCCAGCAGCTTAGACAGGGGGCCGTCGGTCGGAAACACCATATATTTT. This translates into CASSLDRGPSVGNTIYF.

The CDR3: CASSLVAWGYNEQFF. The CDR3 DNA sequence: TGTGCCAGCAGCCTAGTAGCGTGGGGCTACAATGAGCAGTTCTTC. The chain has TRBV5-6 and TRBJ2-1; maybe TRBD2 (5 bases). There are 15 residues in the CDR3. With 4 bases removed from V and 3 bases from J, the gap between germline ends came to 14 bases. Germline CDR1 is SGHDT and CDR2 is YYEEEE.

In its sample, this clone was seen once. The chain is built from TRBV16 and TRBJ2-1; the D gene is possibly TRBD2 (5 bases). CDR1 KGHSY and CDR2 FQNENV come from the germline V gene. The V end was cut by 4 bases, the J end by 7 bases, with 5 bases between. CDR3 length equals 11 residues. CDR3 amino acids: CASSRGNEQFF. The CDR3 coding sequence is TGTGCCAGCAGCCGAGGGAATGAGCAGTTCTTC.

The chain uses TRBV10-2 and TRBJ1-2; D is uncertain. CDR3 size: 12 residues. In germline, CDR1 is WSHSY, CDR2 SAAADI. V was cut by 4 bases and J by 2 bases, with 5 bases left in between. The CDR3 loop reads CASSGQNYGYTF. For the CDR3, the DNA is TGCGCCAGCAGTGGCCAGAACTATGGCTACACCTTC.

This chain joins TRBV27 and TRBJ2-1; 9 positions agree with TRBD2. Per the germline V gene, CDR1 is MNHEY and CDR2 is SMNVEV (reference sequence). Germline trimming cut 6 bases from V and 4 bases from J; bases unmatched to any gene: 7. CDR3 length: 15 residues. The DNA of the CDR3 is TGTGCCAGCAGAGTAGCGGGAGCGCAGTACAATGAGCAGTTCTTC. This codes for CASRVAGAQYNEQFF.

The rearrangement uses TRBV12-5 and TRBJ2-3, with D perhaps matching TRBD1 or TRBD2 (6 bases each). Per the germline V gene, CDR1 is LGHNT and CDR2 is FRNRAP. The V gene lost 6 bases and the J gene lost 3 bases, with 16 bases spanning the gap. The CDR3 covers 15 residues. This CDR3 reads CASGKGGLGTDTQYF. In DNA, the CDR3 is TGTGCTAGTGGGAAGGGGGGCTTGGGGACAGATACGCAGTATTTT.

The genes are TRBV6-6 and TRBJ1-5, with no clear D. The V end lost 6 bases, the J end lost 4 bases, and 10 bases lay between the germline ends. The CDR3 covers 13 residues. Germline lookup yields CDR1 MNHNY and CDR2 SVGAGI (reference sequence). CDR3 DNA sequence: TGTGCCAGCAGCGAATCGGGGAATCAGCCCCAGCATTTT. The encoded protein is CASSESGNQPQHF.

The chain links TRBV11-2 to TRBJ1-2, with D tentatively TRBD1 (5 bases). This CDR3 comprises 16 residues. Looked up from germline, CDR1 is SGHAT and CDR2 is FQNNGV. Trimming stripped 3 bases from V and 4 bases from J, with 18 bases between. CDR3 DNA sequence: TGTGCCAGCAGCTTGCGGCAGGGACCTCCTTTCTATGGCTACACCTTC. Its protein is CASSLRQGPPFYGYTF.

The gene calls are TRBV5-1 and TRBJ1-1, with D perhaps TRBD1 (5 bases). Deletions cut 4 bases from V and 2 bases from J, with 18 bases between. The CDR3 is made up of 16 amino acids. Germline V gives CDR1 SGHRS, CDR2 YFSETQ. The CDR3 sequence is CASSPPSAGSNTEAFF. Here the CDR3 DNA reads TGCGCCAGCAGCCCCCCCTCGGCAGGGAGTAACACTGAAGCTTTCTTT.

The chain uses TRBV5-8 and TRBJ1-6; D not certain. The CDR3 spans 14 residues. V lost 0 bases and J lost 5, with 6 bases in between. Looked up from germline, CDR1 is SGHTS and CDR2 is YDEGEE. The CDR3 region has the DNA TGTGCCAGCAGCTTGGTTCAAAATAATTCACCCCTCCACTTT. Amino acids: CASSLVQNNSPLHF.

J is TRBJ2-1 and V is TRBV4-2; possibly TRBD2 for D (8 bases). The V gene's germline CDR1 is LGHNA and CDR2 YNFKEQ. The CDR3 has 16 residues. V was cut by 6 bases and J by 0 bases, with 15 bases left in between. This chain's CDR3 is CASSLSGDSSYNEQFF. The CDR3 coding sequence is TGTGCCAGCAGTCTTAGCGGGGACAGCTCCTACAATGAGCAGTTCTTC.